This TCR beta chain was identified in a study of CD8 T cells in ankylosing spondylitis. This clonotype was counted a few times. The antigen is not known. Using quantitative 5'-RACE with molecular barcodes, the authors made TCR beta libraries. A single record per CDR3 protein comes from TCRdb applying MiXCR to the 5' RACE reads. The sample has 750,000 to 850,000 distinct CDR3 sequences, over 9.5% seen once. The CDR3 totals 13 residues. Germline loops: CDR1 MNHNS, CDR2 SASEGT. Deletions cut 6 bases from V and 1 base from J, with 10 bases between. Study-wide points: CD8+ disease-linked clones were present at relatively low frequencies in blood. Disease-linked clones were reportedly significantly enriched in matched ankylosing spondylitis synovial fluid. Typical of ankylosing spondylitis blood, it appeared, was a TCR beta motif of eight highly homologous variants.

The genes are TRBV6-1 and TRBJ2-7, with TRBD1 as a possible D gene (6 bases). The sequence was collected from a male donor with ankylosing spondylitis. Specimen: blood, either unsorted or a sorted T cell fraction (not recorded which). CDR3 in DNA: TGTGCCAGCAGATCGACAGGATCCTACGAGCAGTACTTC. Its protein product is CASRSTGSYEQYF.